Each of the 3 T cell receptor beta chains below was sequenced from the same sample in a study of cytomegalovirus exposure and HLA in healthy donors (dated by TCRdb to the late 2010s). Libraries were built with the immunoSEQ multiplex PCR assay. A mixture of 60 forward primers for TCR Vbeta segments and 13 reverse primers for TCR Jbeta segments was used in the multiplex PCR. TCRdb mirrors the immuneACCESS table, restricted to in-frame sequences. Some clones are absent from its copies; in checked studies, under half trace to an unresolved V gene, and the reason for the others is unknown. The sample data list about 170,000 clones, and about 75% of these were observed just once. The ten largest clones represent around 2% of the sample. The specimen sequenced was PBMCs. The origin of the receptors is a female donor in good health and CMV-seronegative.

The chain recombines TRBV30 with TRBJ2-3; no reliable D call. With 0 bases removed from V and 5 bases from J, the gap between germline ends came to 12 bases. The germline gives CDR1 GTSNPN, CDR2 SVGIG (reference sequence). This CDR3 contains 14 residues. The CDR3 loop reads CAWSVRVPGDTQYF. Written as DNA, the CDR3 is TGTGCCTGGAGTGTACGAGTCCCGGGAGATACGCAGTATTTT.

The chain links TRBV4-1 to TRBJ1-2; a possible D gene is TRBD1 (6 bases). CDR3 length equals 15 residues. V gave up 0 bases and J gave up 2 bases, with 10 bases separating them. Germline V gene sequence: CDR1 MGHRA, CDR2 YSYEKL. The chain's CDR3 is CASSQEGAWNYGYTF. CDR3 nucleotide sequence: TGCGCCAGCAGCCAAGAGGGGGCATGGAACTATGGCTACACCTTC.

The genes are TRBV6-1 and TRBJ2-7; D perhaps matches TRBD1 (6 bases). Germline assignment: CDR1 MNHNS and CDR2 SASEGT. This CDR3 is 14 amino acids long. V was shortened by 4 bases and J by 2 bases, with 12 bases between the two germline ends. CDR3 region: CASSADRSPYEQYF. CDR3 DNA: TGTGCCAGCAGTGCCGACAGGAGTCCCTACGAGCAGTACTTC.